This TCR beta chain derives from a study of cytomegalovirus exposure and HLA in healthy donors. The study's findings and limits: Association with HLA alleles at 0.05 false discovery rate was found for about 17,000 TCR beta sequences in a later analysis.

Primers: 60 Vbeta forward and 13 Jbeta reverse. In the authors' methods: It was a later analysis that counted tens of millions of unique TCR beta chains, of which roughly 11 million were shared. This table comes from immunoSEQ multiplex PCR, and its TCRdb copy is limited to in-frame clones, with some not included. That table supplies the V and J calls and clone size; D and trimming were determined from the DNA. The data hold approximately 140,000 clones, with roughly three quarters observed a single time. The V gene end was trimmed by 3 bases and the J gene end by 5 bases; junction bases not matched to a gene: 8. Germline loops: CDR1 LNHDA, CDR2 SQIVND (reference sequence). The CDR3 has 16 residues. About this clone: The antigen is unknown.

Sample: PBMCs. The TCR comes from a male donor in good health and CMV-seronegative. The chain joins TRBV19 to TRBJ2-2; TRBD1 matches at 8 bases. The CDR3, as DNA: TGTGCCAGTAGTATCTCCGGACAGGGTCGAACCGGGGAGCTGTTTTTT. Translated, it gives CASSISGQGRTGELFF.